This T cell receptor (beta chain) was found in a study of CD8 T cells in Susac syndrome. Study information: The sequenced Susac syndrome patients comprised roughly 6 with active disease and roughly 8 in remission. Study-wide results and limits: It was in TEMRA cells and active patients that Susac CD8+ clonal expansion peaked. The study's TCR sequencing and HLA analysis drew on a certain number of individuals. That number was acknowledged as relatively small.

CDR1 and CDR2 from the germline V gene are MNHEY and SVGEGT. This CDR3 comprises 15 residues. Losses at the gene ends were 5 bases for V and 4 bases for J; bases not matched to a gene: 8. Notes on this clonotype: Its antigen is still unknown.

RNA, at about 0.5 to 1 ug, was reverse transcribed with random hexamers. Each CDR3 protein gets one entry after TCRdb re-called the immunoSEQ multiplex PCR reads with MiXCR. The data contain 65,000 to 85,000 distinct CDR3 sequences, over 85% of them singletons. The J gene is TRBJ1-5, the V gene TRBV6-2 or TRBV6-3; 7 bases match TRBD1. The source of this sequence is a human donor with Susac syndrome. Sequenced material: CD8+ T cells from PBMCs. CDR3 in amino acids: CASSRGTAYNQPQHF. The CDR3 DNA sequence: TGTGCCAGCAGTCGAGGGACAGCGTATAATCAGCCCCAGCATTTT.